Below, 14 T cell receptor beta chains from the same sample are listed, as sequenced in a study of shared T cell receptors in the human thymus. Some clones are missing from TCRdb's copy, which holds only in-frame ones; the method was immunoSEQ multiplex PCR. The sample lists approximately 760,000 clones, over 75% occurring once. This sample was shared with a second study, whose subject was human thymus T cells.

The sample consisted of thymocytes. The receptor set was obtained from a girl younger than two with a congenital heart defect.

V is TRBV4-1 and J is TRBJ1-1, with D tentatively TRBD1 (6 bases). The germline V gene encodes CDR1 MGHRA and CDR2 YSYEKL. The CDR3 extends over 14 amino acids. Trimming pared 1 base from V and 4 bases from J, leaving 10 bases between. As DNA, the CDR3 is TGCGCCAGCAGCCAAGGGGGGCCGGGCACTGAAGCTTTCTTT. This codes for CASSQGGPGTEAFF.

The rearrangement uses TRBV6-1 and TRBJ2-3, with D maybe TRBD1 (5 bases). The germline V gene has CDR1 MNHNS and CDR2 SASEGT. The V gene lost 3 bases and the J gene lost 7 bases, with 17 bases spanning the gap. There are 15 residues in the CDR3. The CDR3 nucleotides are TGTGCCAGCAGTGAGATAGGACACCCCCCAAATACGCAGTATTTT. It translates to CASSEIGHPPNTQYF.

This chain uses TRBV5-1 with TRBJ2-2, with D perhaps TRBD1 (5 bases). V was trimmed by 5 bases and J by 1 base, leaving 9 bases between them. Germline V gene sequence: CDR1 SGHRS, CDR2 YFSETQ. This CDR3 has 14 amino acids. Written as DNA, the CDR3 is TGCGCCAGCAGGGTTACAGGGAACACCGGGGAGCTGTTTTTT. Amino acid sequence: CASRVTGNTGELFF. The entire variable domain, with the rest obtained from reference TRBV5-1 and TRBJ2-2, is as follows: KAGVTQTPRYLIKTRGQQVTLSCSPISGHRSVSWYQQTPGQGLQFLFEYFSETQRNKGNFPGRFSGRQFSNSRSEMNVSTLELGDSALYLCASRVTGNTGELFFGEGSRLTVL.

The CDR3, as DNA: TGTGCCTGCCACAGGGGCTATGGCTACACCTTC. Protein sequence: CACHRGYGYTF. V gene TRBV30 combines with J gene TRBJ1-2, with 7 bases matching TRBD1. The CDR3 totals 11 residues. Germline CDR1 reads GTSNPN; CDR2 reads SVGIG (reference sequence). V was clipped by 6 bases and J by 4 bases; unmatched bases: 2. The whole variable domain, filled in from reference TRBV30 and TRBJ1-2, reads SQTIHQWPATLVQPVGSPLSLECTVEGTSNPNLYWYRQAAGRGLQLLFYSVGIGQISSEVPQNLSASRPQDRQFILSSKKLLLSDSGFYLCACHRGYGYTFGSGTRLTVV.

The genes are TRBV5-1 and TRBJ2-1, with a weak D call TRBD1 (6 bases). Germline assignment: CDR1 SGHRS and CDR2 YFSETQ. V dropped 4 bases and J dropped 4 bases, with 15 bases sitting between them. This CDR3 is 15 amino acids long. CDR3 region: CASSRTGPEYNEQFF. DNA of the CDR3: TGCGCCAGCAGCCGAACAGGGCCTGAGTACAATGAGCAGTTCTTC.

The CDR3 DNA sequence: TGTGCCAGCAGTGGTGGTGGAGGGACAGGGTTTGTAGATACGCAGTATTTT. Its protein product is CASSGGGGTGFVDTQYF. This chain links TRBV6-1 with TRBJ2-3; 9 bases align to TRBD1. Germline lookup yields CDR1 MNHNS and CDR2 SASEGT. V lost 4 bases and J lost 5; bases outside the gene matches: 13. This CDR3 comprises 17 residues.

This chain connects TRBV2 to TRBJ1-5, with TRBD1 matching 9 bases. The CDR3 sequence is 12 residues long. Looked up from germline, CDR1 is SNHLY and CDR2 is FYNNEI. V trimming: 10 bases; J trimming: 4 bases; junction bases outside the gene matches: 2. This chain's CDR3 is CATGTGNQPQHF. As DNA, the CDR3 is TGTGCCACAGGGACAGGGAATCAGCCCCAGCATTTT.

The genes are TRBV7-9 and TRBJ1-6; the D is unclear. Germline lookup yields CDR1 SEHNR and CDR2 FQNEAQ (reference sequence). The CDR3 has 14 residues. Trimming stripped 1 base from V and 8 bases from J, with 9 bases between. The CDR3 region has the DNA TGTGCCAGCAGCTTAGGGCAAGAGGATTCACCCCTCCACTTT. Translating gives CASSLGQEDSPLHF.

V gene TRBV5-8 combines with J gene TRBJ2-7; 9 bases match TRBD1. Unmatched junction bases numbered 9, after V lost 4 bases and J lost 1 base. CDR3 length: 16 residues. CDR1 and CDR2 from the germline V gene are SGHTS and YDEGEE. The DNA of the CDR3 is TGTGCCAGCAGCCAAAACCGGGGACAGGGATCCTACGAGCAGTACTTC. Its translation is CASSQNRGQGSYEQYF.

This chain joins TRBV28 and TRBJ2-3; 7 nucleotides agree with TRBD2. CDR3 size: 15 residues. V lost 1 base to trimming and J lost 0 bases; unmatched junction nucleotides: 1. The germline V gene encodes CDR1 MDHEN and CDR2 SYDVKM. In nucleotides, the CDR3 is TGTGCCAGCAGTTTATCAGCGGGGAGCACAGATACGCAGTATTTT. It codes for CASSLSAGSTDTQYF.

The sample holds one count of this clone. This rearrangement joins TRBV2 to TRBJ2-7; maybe TRBD2 (6 bases). Between the trimmed V and J ends, which lost 5 bases and 2 bases, there was a span of 10 bases. The V gene's germline CDR1 is SNHLY and CDR2 FYNNEI. The CDR3 sequence is 13 residues long. The CDR3 is CASSKTGAYEQYF. The CDR3 DNA is TGTGCCAGCAGTAAGACGGGAGCCTACGAGCAGTACTTC.

This clone was detected only once. This rearrangement joins TRBV6-5 to TRBJ1-1; possible D gene TRBD1, 5 bases. The CDR3 extends over 16 amino acids. V gave up 4 bases and J gave up 6 bases, with 21 bases separating them. Germline-derived CDR1 and CDR2 are MNHEY and SVGAGI. The CDR3 protein is CASSFRRGGIIPEAFF. CDR3 DNA sequence: TGTGCCAGCAGTTTCCGACGGGGGGGGATTATACCTGAAGCTTTCTTT.

The table lists this clone with a count of one. V usage is TRBV10-3 and J usage is TRBJ1-1; 8 positions agree with TRBD1. In germline, CDR1 is ENHRY, CDR2 SYGVKD. There are 13 residues in the CDR3. This CDR3 is CATGGQGNTEAFF. DNA for the CDR3: TGTGCTACGGGAGGACAGGGGAACACTGAAGCTTTCTTT.

V gene TRBV5-6 combines with J gene TRBJ2-1; the match to TRBD2 covers 9 bases. Germline CDR1 reads SGHDT; CDR2 reads YYEEEE. This CDR3 contains 18 residues. With 4 bases clipped from V and 7 bases from J, the junction kept 18 bases outside the gene matches. The CDR3 protein is CASSILGWLRGGWNEQFF. CDR3 nucleotide sequence: TGTGCCAGCAGCATTTTGGGATGGTTGCGGGGGGGCTGGAATGAGCAGTTCTTC.